The 31 T cell receptor beta chains listed next were all sequenced from one sample in a study of T cell responses to AZD1222 COVID-19 vaccine. This table comes from immunoSEQ multiplex PCR, and its TCRdb copy is limited to in-frame clones, with some not included. The table includes some 42,000 clones, around four fifths detected once. The sample here was peripheral blood, taken 28 days after the second AZD1222 dose. The receptor set was obtained from an adult who received the AZD1222 COVID-19 vaccine.

The chain is built from TRBV27 and TRBJ1-5; no clear D. Per the germline V gene, CDR1 is MNHEY and CDR2 is SMNVEV (reference sequence). This CDR3 comprises 13 residues. Trimming took off 6 bases at V and 2 bases at J, with 8 bases between the two ends. CDR3: CASSQRGNQPQHF. DNA for the CDR3: TGTGCCAGCAGCCAAAGGGGCAATCAGCCCCAGCATTTT.

A single count supports this clone. The genes are TRBV5-1 and TRBJ2-7; 9 nucleotides line up with TRBD1. Trimming at V came to 4 bases and at J to 6 bases, leaving 11 bases not matched to a gene. The CDR3 totals 15 residues. Germline V gives CDR1 SGHRS, CDR2 YFSETQ. The CDR3 region has the DNA TGCGCCAGCAGCAAGAGGACAGGGGAGGGGAGCGAGCAGTACTTC. It codes for CASSKRTGEGSEQYF.

CDR3 region: CASSQVKGSSINEQFF. The CDR3 region has the DNA TGCGCCAGCAGCCAAGTGAAGGGGTCGTCAATCAATGAGCAGTTCTTC. This chain joins TRBV4-1 and TRBJ2-1, with a possible D match to TRBD1 (5 bases). Deletions cut 1 base from V and 6 bases from J, with 16 bases between. Germline V gives CDR1 MGHRA, CDR2 YSYEKL. This CDR3 is 16 amino acids long.

V and J are TRBV5-4 and TRBJ2-7; no clear D. This CDR3 region has 13 residues. Looked up from germline, CDR1 is SGHNT and CDR2 is YYREEE (reference sequence). V was pared by 3 bases and J by 2 bases, with 9 bases between. The CDR3 reads CASSSSVAYEQYF. The CDR3 coding sequence is TGTGCCAGCAGCTCGTCCGTGGCCTACGAGCAGTACTTC.

The genes are TRBV30 and TRBJ1-4; tentatively, D is TRBD1 (6 bases). The CDR3 runs 15 residues. Trimming shortened V by 2 bases and J by 1 base, and 11 bases separated the two germline ends. Germline-derived CDR1 and CDR2 are GTSNPN and SVGIG (reference sequence). The CDR3: CAWSRTQGTNEKLFF. In DNA form, the CDR3 reads TGTGCCTGGAGTCGTACACAGGGAACTAATGAAAAACTGTTTTTT.

The chain joins TRBV7-9 to TRBJ2-2; tentatively, D is TRBD1 (5 bases). Germline CDR1 is SEHNR and CDR2 is FQNEAQ (reference sequence). The CDR3 sequence is 14 residues long. Trimming removed 5 bases at V and 1 base at J, with 8 bases between. The DNA for the CDR3 is TGTGCCAGCAGCCCAGGGTGGAACACCGGGGAGCTGTTTTTT. This translates into CASSPGWNTGELFF.

The V call is TRBV27, the J call TRBJ2-7; weak D call: TRBD1 (6 bases). The CDR3 covers 15 residues. Germline-derived CDR1 and CDR2 are MNHEY and SMNVEV (reference sequence). V lost 6 bases and J 1 base, leaving 16 bases between the germline ends. The CDR3 DNA follows: TGTGCCAGCAGGATTTCCGGGACACGATCCTACGAGCAGTACTTC. Protein: CASRISGTRSYEQYF.

The CDR3 reads CASRAAHLPPNEQYF. CDR3 in DNA: TGTGCCAGCAGAGCCGCCCACCTACCCCCTAACGAGCAGTACTTC. The rearrangement uses TRBV6-6 and TRBJ2-7, with D unresolved. From germline, CDR1 is MNHNY and CDR2 SVGAGI (reference sequence). CDR3 length equals 15 residues. V dropped 6 bases and J dropped 5 bases, with 20 bases sitting between them.

The rearrangement uses TRBV5-4 and TRBJ1-1; 7 nucleotides line up with TRBD1. Trimming at V came to 3 bases and at J to 0 bases, leaving 5 bases not matched to a gene. Germline V gene data show CDR1 as SGHNT and CDR2 as YYREEE (reference sequence). The CDR3 has 15 residues. This chain's CDR3 is CASSSGGTVNTEAFF. The CDR3 DNA sequence: TGTGCCAGCAGCTCGGGGGGGACAGTGAACACTGAAGCTTTCTTT.

The genes are TRBV5-4 and TRBJ1-4, with TRBD1 matching over 7 bases. V shed 2 bases, J shed 8 bases, and the junction held 9 bases outside the gene matches. Germline V gives CDR1 SGHNT, CDR2 YYREEE (reference sequence). There are 15 residues in the CDR3. The DNA for the CDR3 is TGTGCCAGCAGCTTAGAGGGGGCCGGGAGAGAAAAACTGTTTTTT. Translation gives CASSLEGAGREKLFF.

This clone was picked up one time. This sequence joins TRBV9 and TRBJ1-3; D perhaps matches TRBD1 (6 bases). The CDR3 loop spans 16 amino acids. Germline V lookup: CDR1 SGDLS, CDR2 YYNGEE. V dropped 2 bases and J dropped 6 bases, with 18 bases sitting between them. The CDR3 DNA reads as TGTGCCAGCAGCGTCCTGGGGGGCGTTCAAGAAAACACCATATATTTT. Translated, it gives CASSVLGGVQENTIYF.

V gene TRBV3-1 (or the pseudogene TRBV3-2) combines with J gene TRBJ2-7; D possibly uses TRBD1 or TRBD2 (5 bases each). Trimming cost V 0 bases and J 9 bases, with 15 bases left between them. Per the germline V gene, CDR1 is LGHDT and CDR2 is YNNKEL (reference sequence). The CDR3 runs to 14 residues. The CDR3 bases are TGTGCCAGCAGCCAAGAGGGTTGGGGGAGTATGCAGTACTTC. Protein product: CASSQEGWGSMQYF.

The chain links TRBV3-1 (or the pseudogene TRBV3-2) to TRBJ2-1; 10 positions agree with TRBD1. V gave up 0 bases and J gave up 5 bases; unmatched junction bases: 10. There are 18 residues in the CDR3. CDR1 is LGHDT and CDR2 is YNNKEL in the germline V gene (reference sequence). In nucleotides, the CDR3 is TGTGCCAGCAGCCAAGATAAAGTCGTCGGGACAGGGGACAATGAGCAGTTCTTC. Residues: CASSQDKVVGTGDNEQFF.

The J gene is TRBJ2-7, the V gene TRBV6-8; D gene ambiguous. V lost 8 bases and J lost 2, with 16 bases in between. The CDR3 loop spans 14 amino acids. In germline, CDR1 is MNHGY, CDR2 SAAAGT. Here the CDR3 reads CASPKCIGTYEQYF. CDR3 bases: TGTGCCAGCCCAAAGTGCATCGGAACCTACGAGCAGTACTTC.

CDR3 nucleotides: TGTGCCAGCAGCTTGCGCAGGGGAAGCACTGAAGCTTTCTTT. Its protein is CASSLRRGSTEAFF. This rearrangement joins TRBV5-6 to TRBJ1-1, with a tentative D call TRBD1 (6 bases). Trimming left V 1 base short and J 4 bases short, with 11 bases between. In germline, CDR1 is SGHDT, CDR2 YYEEEE. CDR3 length: 14 residues. The whole variable domain, remainder taken from reference TRBV5-6 and TRBJ1-1, is DAGVTQSPTHLIKTRGQQVTLRCSPKSGHDTVSWYQQALGQGPQFIFQYYEEEERQRGNFPDRFSGHQFPNYSSELNVNALLLGDSALYLCASSLRRGSTEAFFGQGTRLTVV.

The chain carries TRBV5-6 and TRBJ1-5; D possibly corresponds to TRBD1 (5 bases). This CDR3 is built from 14 residues. V was clipped by 2 bases and J by 7 bases, with 13 bases between them. Germline V gives CDR1 SGHDT, CDR2 YYEEEE. As DNA, the CDR3 is TGTGCCAGCAGCTTTGGACGGGAGGGGCAGCCCCAGCATTTT. It is translated as CASSFGREGQPQHF.

The chain has TRBV7-9 and TRBJ2-5; D tentatively fits TRBD1 or TRBD2 (5 bases each). The V end lost 3 bases, the J end lost 2 bases, and 13 bases lay between the germline ends. CDR1 is SEHNR, CDR2 FQNEAQ, per germline (reference sequence). The CDR3 covers 15 residues. The CDR3 sequence is CASSLDPGPQETQYF. The CDR3 bases are TGTGCCAGCAGCTTGGACCCGGGACCTCAAGAGACCCAGTACTTC. The full variable domain, with the rest looked up from reference TRBV7-9 and TRBJ2-5, is DTGVSQNPRHKITKRGQNVTFRCDPISEHNRLYWYRQTLGQGPEFLTYFQNEAQLEKSRLLSDRFSAERPKGSFSTLEIQRTEQGDSAMYLCASSLDPGPQETQYFGPGTRLLVL.

In its sample, this clone was seen a few times. This sequence joins TRBV29-1 and TRBJ1-2; unclear D gene. V dropped 1 base and J dropped 8 bases, with 2 bases sitting between them. The germline CDR1 and CDR2 sequences are SQVTM and ANQGSEA. This CDR3 has 9 amino acids. The CDR3 region has the DNA TGCAGCGTTGAAGGGGGCTACACCTTC. Translation: CSVEGGYTF. Using reference TRBV29-1 and TRBJ1-2 for the parts outside the CDR3, the full variable domain is SAVISQKPSRDICQRGTSLTIQCQVDSQVTMMFWYRQQPGQSLTLIATANQGSEATYESGFVIDKFPISRPNLTFSTLTVSNMSPEDSSIYLCSVEGGYTFGSGTRLTVV.

Comments on this clone: The junction departs from the called germline gene at one end, perhaps through a read error. The gene calls are TRBV4-1 and TRBJ1-2; maybe TRBD1 (6 bases). This CDR3 is 13 amino acids long. Germline loops: CDR1 MGHRA, CDR2 YSYEKL. The CDR3 bases are TGCGCCAGCAGCCAAGATGGTAGCCGGGACAATGTCTTC. It is translated as CASSQDGSRDNVF.

The chain is built from TRBV6-5 and TRBJ1-2; D remains unclear. The CDR3 covers 15 residues. The V end was cut by 5 bases, the J end by 4 bases, with 17 bases between. CDR1 and CDR2 from the germline V gene are MNHEY and SVGAGI. The CDR3 DNA reads as TGTGCCAGCAGTCCGCACATACGCGAACTCTATGGCTACACCTTC. It codes for CASSPHIRELYGYTF.

The rearrangement links TRBV29-1 to TRBJ1-1; the D gene is possibly TRBD1 (6 bases). Germline loops: CDR1 SQVTM, CDR2 ANQGSEA. CDR3 length equals 14 residues. With 3 bases removed from V and 5 bases from J, the gap between germline ends came to 16 bases. The CDR3 here is CSVEPRGGRTEAFF. CDR3 in DNA: TGCAGCGTTGAGCCCCGGGGGGGGCGGACTGAAGCTTTCTTT.

The chain has TRBV2 and TRBJ1-5, with D unresolved. Germline V gene lookup returns CDR1 SNHLY and CDR2 FYNNEI. The V end was cut by 7 bases, the J end by 2 bases, with 15 bases between. The CDR3 covers 15 residues. The CDR3 loop is CASTPPGAGNQPQHF. The CDR3 bases are TGTGCCAGCACCCCCCCGGGCGCGGGCAATCAGCCCCAGCATTTT.

The chain couples TRBV9 to TRBJ2-2; D could derive from TRBD1 or TRBD2 (5 bases each). Germline V CDR1 and CDR2: SGDLS, YYNGEE. The V end was cut by 4 bases, the J end by 2 bases, with 15 bases between. This CDR3 is 16 amino acids long. CDR3 nucleotides: TGTGCCAGCAGCACAAGGGGACGGAGTAACACCGGGGAGCTGTTTTTT. As protein: CASSTRGRSNTGELFF.

The chain joins TRBV5-5 to TRBJ1-2; TRBD1 matches 7 bases. Germline CDR1 is SGHKS and CDR2 is YYEKEE (reference sequence). This CDR3 comprises 15 residues. Losses at the gene ends were 0 bases for V and 0 bases for J; bases not matched to a gene: 2. CDR3 nucleotides: TGTGCCAGCAGCTTGGGAGGGGGCACTAACTATGGCTACACCTTC. Its translation: CASSLGGGTNYGYTF.

The gene calls are TRBV3-1 (or the pseudogene TRBV3-2) and TRBJ1-3, with D unclear. Germline values: CDR1 LGHDT, CDR2 YNNKEL (reference sequence). V shed 10 bases and J shed 3 bases, with 13 bases lying between them. The CDR3 consists of 13 residues. In DNA, the CDR3 is TGTGCCACCGACCCTGGAAGTGGAAACACCATATATTTT. Amino acid sequence: CATDPGSGNTIYF.

The rearrangement links TRBV7-6 to TRBJ1-4; D is possibly TRBD1 (6 bases). Deletions cut 5 bases from V and 4 bases from J, with 17 bases between. In germline, CDR1 is SGHVS, CDR2 FNYEAQ. The CDR3 runs to 16 residues. Written as DNA, the CDR3 is TGTGCCAGCAGCCAACCTCGGGGGCCCTTTAATGAAAAACTGTTTTTT. As protein: CASSQPRGPFNEKLFF.

V is TRBV6-6 and J is TRBJ2-7; unclear D gene. CDR1 is MNHNY and CDR2 is SVGAGI in the germline V gene (reference sequence). The length of the CDR3 is 17 residues. The V end was cut by 5 bases, the J end by 8 bases, with 28 bases between. The CDR3 nucleotides are TGTGCCAGCAGTCCCCCTTTCGGAAGAGACATCCCGACTCAGCAGTACTTC. Translation gives CASSPPFGRDIPTQQYF.

This chain connects TRBV4-2 to TRBJ2-3; tentative D call: TRBD1 (5 bases). Germline CDR1 is LGHNA and CDR2 is YNFKEQ. V lost 2 bases, J lost 9 bases, and 21 bases lay in between. The CDR3 spans 16 residues. The CDR3 DNA follows: TGTGCCAGCAGCCAATCCCTAGGTCAGGGCAGACAAACGCAGTATTTT. It specifies CASSQSLGQGRQTQYF.

The gene calls are TRBV28 and TRBJ2-2, with 8 nucleotides matching TRBD1. Germline CDR1 is MDHEN and CDR2 is SYDVKM. The CDR3 runs 16 residues. V dropped 5 bases and J dropped 0; count of bases not matched to a gene: 5. The CDR3 coding sequence is TGTGCCAGCAGTAGTCGGACAGGGACGAACACCGGGGAGCTGTTTTTT. Encoded protein: CASSSRTGTNTGELFF.

The gene calls are TRBV10-3 and TRBJ1-1; 10 bases align to TRBD1. Germline V gene lookup returns CDR1 ENHRY and CDR2 SYGVKD. CDR3 length: 15 residues. Losses at the gene ends were 2 bases for V and 5 bases for J; bases not matched to a gene: 5. CDR3 sequence: CAISETGTGVTEAFF. CDR3 coding DNA: TGTGCCATCAGTGAGACCGGGACAGGGGTTACTGAAGCTTTCTTT.

This clone came up a few times. The chain employs TRBV24-1 and TRBJ2-2, with D possibly being TRBD2 (7 bases). CDR3 length: 17 amino acids. CDR1 and CDR2 from the germline V gene are KGHDR and SFDVKD. V was clipped by 1 base and J by 4 bases, with 15 bases between them. CDR3 sequence reads: CATSDLVGRGATGELFF. In nucleotides, the CDR3 is TGTGCCACCAGTGATTTAGTGGGACGGGGGGCCACCGGGGAGCTGTTTTTT.